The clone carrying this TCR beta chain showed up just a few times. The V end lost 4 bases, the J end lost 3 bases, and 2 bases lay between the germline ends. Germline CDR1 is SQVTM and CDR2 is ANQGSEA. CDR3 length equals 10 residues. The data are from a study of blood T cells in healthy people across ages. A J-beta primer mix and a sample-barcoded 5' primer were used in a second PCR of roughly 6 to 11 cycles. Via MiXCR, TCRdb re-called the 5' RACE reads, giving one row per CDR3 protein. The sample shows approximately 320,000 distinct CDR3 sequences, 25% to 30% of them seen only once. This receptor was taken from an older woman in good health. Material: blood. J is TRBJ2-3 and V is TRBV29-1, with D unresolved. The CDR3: CSVVTDTQYF. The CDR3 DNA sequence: TGCAGCGTTGTGACAGATACGCAGTATTTT.